This TCR beta chain derives from a study of neurological immune-mediated disorders. Findings of the study overall: HTLV-1-associated myelopathy had the most TCR clonal expansion, and multiple sclerosis had the least, less than healthy controls. TCR-beta repertoires seemed private in all groups, with no expanded CDR3 amino acid sequences shared.

The CDR3 has 12 residues. The V gene lost 4 bases and the J gene lost 0 bases, with 5 bases spanning the gap. Germline V lookup: CDR1 SQVTM, CDR2 ANQGSEA. This clonotype showed up many times. The antigen is unknown. The time point was: longitudinal time-point 2. cDNA was made by 5'RACE with 10-nucleotide random UMIs. In TCRdb, the 5' RACE reads were re-called with MiXCR into one record per CDR3 protein. This sample has under 100,000 distinct CDR3 sequences, with approximately 13% found just once. The receptor was isolated from a female donor with HTLV-1-associated myelopathy (HAM/TSP). The J gene is TRBJ2-3, the V gene TRBV29-1; no reliable D call. The sample consisted of PBMCs. The CDR3 nucleotides read TGCAGCGTTGTCCCGAGCACAGATACGCAGTATTTT. Translation: CSVVPSTDTQYF.